This is a list of T cell receptor beta chains from one sample in a study of somatic mutations in cytotoxic T cells in rheumatoid arthritis. Sequencing used immunoSEQ multiplex PCR; TCRdb keeps in-frame clones, though not all of them. The table includes approximately 10,000 clones, just over 90% detected once. Sequencing used CD8+ T cells sorted from blood. The receptor set was obtained from a young woman with rheumatoid arthritis. The CDR3 runs from the conserved cysteine through the conserved F or W. D genes are given only for firm matches.

j_call d_call v_call cdr3_aa
TRBJ1-4 . TRBV27 CASSFRLWTAEGEKLFF
TRBJ2-3 . TRBV6-1 CAQGLTGRDTQYF
TRBJ1-1 TRBD1 TRBV27 CASSLTTGLTEAFF
TRBJ1-3 TRBD1 TRBV19 CASSDRAYSGNTIYF
TRBJ2-7 TRBD1 TRBV9 CASSQEGQAYEQYF
TRBJ2-1 . TRBV2 CASSGPDNNEQFF
TRBJ2-7 TRBD2 TRBV7-2 CASSFLAGVTYEQYF
TRBJ2-3 . TRBV5-1 CASSLETLSTDTQYF
TRBJ1-4 TRBD1 TRBV19 CASWTGGREKLFF
TRBJ2-7 . TRBV5-3 CARDTSYEQYF
TRBJ1-5 TRBD1 TRBV6-1 CASSEVTSGSGQGWNQPQHF
TRBJ2-3 . TRBV10-1 CASSETWGRQDTQYF
TRBJ2-3 . TRBV7-2 CASSFGPRALPDGYF
TRBJ1-2 TRBD1 TRBV5-5 CASSLGQGENYGYTF
TRBJ1-3 . TRBV4-1 CASSQGRPEAGNTIYF
TRBJ2-1 TRBD2 TRBV4-1 CASRLAGAESYNEQFF
TRBJ2-3 . TRBV5-1 CASSQSTDTQYF
TRBJ1-1 . TRBV6-5 CASSSGHGTEAFF
TRBJ1-1 TRBD1 TRBV5-4 CASSLAARGQGGSNTEAFF
TRBJ1-1 . TRBV19 CASSYGVLNTEAFF
TRBJ2-1 TRBD1 TRBV7-9 CASSLGGQAYNEQFF
TRBJ1-6 TRBD1 TRBV27 CASSWTGGVSPLHF
TRBJ1-1 . TRBV30 CAWSPRQWKIEAFF
TRBJ2-7 . TRBV7-9 CASSLKGNEQYF
TRBJ2-2 TRBD2 TRBV7-3 CASSFKPSPGLADFTGELFF
TRBJ2-1 TRBD1 TRBV19 CASSKTGGYNEQFF
TRBJ1-6 TRBD1 TRBV25-1 CASSEWVDRGYSPLHF
TRBJ1-5 . TRBV4-3 CASSQDLQGGSPQHF
TRBJ2-1 . TRBV7-3 CASSGGAGLSYNEQFF
TRBJ1-1 . TRBV19 CASSIGRANTEAFF
TRBJ1-4 TRBD1 TRBV6-1 CASLEGTGNEKLFF
TRBJ2-1 TRBD1 TRBV9 CASSKRANRGRDNEQFF